These 24 T cell receptor beta chains were all obtained from the same sample, sequenced in a study of glioma-infiltrating T cells. Using RNA template, CDR3s of TCR alpha and beta were amplified with iRepertoire arm-PCR. TCRdb passed the multiplex PCR reads through MiXCR, listing each CDR3 protein once. The sample lists around 97,000 distinct CDR3 sequences; 29% were seen once. Sequencing was performed on glioma tissue, nonneoplastic brain tissue, or PBMCs (not recorded which). These receptors were taken from a human donor with low-grade glioma or glioblastoma, undergoing nonglioma brain surgery, or in good health (not recorded which).

V and J are TRBV4-3 and TRBJ2-7, with D maybe TRBD2 (7 bases). Germline V gives CDR1 LGHNA, CDR2 YSLEER. There are 14 residues in the CDR3. With 4 bases removed from V and 1 base from J, the gap between germline ends came to 11 bases. The CDR3 reads CASSLEGGSYEQYF. The DNA for the CDR3 is TGCGCCAGCAGCCTGGAGGGGGGGTCCTACGAGCAGTACTTC.

This clonotype was recorded many times. The V call is TRBV7-9, the J call TRBJ1-1; D not resolved. The CDR3 is made up of 13 amino acids. Germline-derived CDR1 and CDR2 are SEHNR and FQNEAQ (reference sequence). V gave up 1 base and J gave up 6 bases, with 9 bases separating them. The CDR3 region is CASSLEGGSEAFF. The DNA for the CDR3 is TGTGCCAGCAGCTTAGAGGGAGGGTCTGAAGCTTTCTTT.

The rearrangement links TRBV4-1 to TRBJ2-7, with no clear D. V dropped 5 bases and J dropped 3 bases, with 32 bases sitting between them. Germline V gene sequence: CDR1 MGHRA, CDR2 YSYEKL. CDR3 size: 20 residues. This chain's CDR3 is CASSEPPKKRLGTSIYEQYF. CDR3 DNA: TGCGCCAGCAGCGAACCTCCCAAAAAAAGGTTGGGAACTTCGATCTACGAGCAGTACTTC.

At least ten counts were recorded for this clonotype. CDR3 nucleotides: TGTGCCACCGGGACCCAGACGGATCAGCCCCAGCATTTT. Its translation: CATGTQTDQPQHF. V gene TRBV19 combines with J gene TRBJ1-5; D is perhaps TRBD1 (5 bases). V was clipped by 10 bases and J by 5 bases, with 15 bases between them. The CDR3 has 13 residues. From germline, CDR1 is LNHDA and CDR2 SQIVND (reference sequence).

Details on this clonotype: This could be a read error, since a much larger clone is one nucleotide away. CDR3 DNA sequence: TGTGCCAGCAGCTCGAACGCCCGGGAAAAACTGTTTTTT. It translates to CASSSNAREKLFF. J is TRBJ1-4 and V is TRBV7-2, with unresolved D. CDR1 SGHTA and CDR2 FQGNSA come from the germline V gene. This CDR3 comprises 13 residues. Trimming cost V 4 bases and J 8 bases, with 11 bases left between them.

This clonotype was counted once. A single base separates this from a much larger clone, so it may be a read error. The J gene is TRBJ2-7, the V gene TRBV20-1, with D possibly TRBD1 on 5 matching bases. The length of the CDR3 is 13 residues. CDR1 DFQATT and CDR2 SNEGSKA come from the germline V gene (reference sequence). CDR3 nucleotides: TGCAGTGCTAGAGATATAGACAGCTACGGGCAGTACTTC. Its translation: CSARDIDSYGQYF.

This clonotype was recorded once. The chain links TRBV11-2 to TRBJ2-3; TRBD2 might be the D (6 bases). V was pared by 5 bases and J by 7 bases, with 31 bases between. Germline CDR1 SGHAT, CDR2 FQNNGV. The CDR3 is 19 amino acids. In DNA form, the CDR3 reads TGTGCCAGCAGCCAAACCAGGGACTCACAAGGATTCGGCGCATATACGCAGTATTTT. Its translation is CASSQTRDSQGFGAYTQYF.

This clonotype came up a few times. This sequence may be a read error, since a much larger clone differs from it by one base. This rearrangement joins TRBV20-1 to TRBJ1-1, with TRBD1 as a possible D gene (6 bases). The CDR3 is 15 residues long. V lost 3 bases, J lost 0 bases, and 14 bases lay in between. Looked up from germline, CDR1 is DFQATT and CDR2 is SNEGSKA (reference sequence). The CDR3 sequence is CSASRQAWMNTEAFF. The CDR3 DNA is TGCAGTGCTAGCCGACAGGCTTGGATGAACACTGAAGCTTTCTTT.

As concerns this clonotype: This may arise from a read error, as a much more abundant clone is one base away. The J gene is TRBJ1-5, the V gene TRBV20-1; TRBD1 matches at 8 bases. This CDR3 has 13 residues. Germline CDR1 is DFQATT and CDR2 is SNEGSKA (reference sequence). This chain's CDR3 is CSARTGNDQPKHF. The DNA of the CDR3 is TGCAGTGCTCGGACAGGGAATGATCAGCCCAAGCATTTT.

The rearrangement links TRBV28 to TRBJ2-5; D is unclear. This CDR3 has 11 amino acids. Trimming took 8 bases from V and 4 from J, leaving 8 bases between them. The germline gives CDR1 MDHEN, CDR2 SYDVKM. In DNA, the CDR3 is TGTGCCAGCGCCCGACTAGAGACCCAGTACTTC. Protein: CASARLETQYF.

The chain employs TRBV6-6 and TRBJ2-5, with 7 bases aligning to TRBD2. Germline V gene lookup returns CDR1 MNHNY and CDR2 SVGAGI (reference sequence). V shed 10 bases and J 4 bases; nucleotides not matched to a gene: 6. CDR3 length: 12 amino acids. CDR3 loop: CAIGSSGETQYF. The CDR3 region has the DNA TGTGCCATCGGTTCTAGCGGAGAGACCCAGTACTTC.

In this sample, this clonotype turned up many times. V and J are TRBV6-1 and TRBJ2-7, with 7 bases identical to TRBD1. Per germline, CDR1 MNHNS and CDR2 SASEGT. The CDR3 consists of 15 residues. After removal of 6 bases from V and 6 bases from J, the junction contained 14 bases not matched to a gene. The CDR3 sequence: CASRRDSDLPREQYF. In DNA, the CDR3 is TGTGCCAGCAGGAGGGACAGTGACCTCCCCCGCGAGCAGTACTTC.

This chain uses TRBV12-3 or TRBV12-4 with TRBJ2-7, with D tentatively TRBD1 (5 bases). The CDR3 sequence is 17 residues long. V lost 2 bases and J lost 2, with 19 bases in between. Here the CDR3 DNA reads TGTGCCAGCAGTTTACCCCTCGACAGAGACCCAACCTACGAGCAGTACTTC. Translation: CASSLPLDRDPTYEQYF.

This clonotype came up once. One base away lies a much larger clone, so this may be a sequencing read error. Likely a read error: the CDR3 ends without its conserved phenylalanine or tryptophan. The rearrangement uses TRBV6-2 or TRBV6-3 and TRBJ2-7; maybe TRBD1 (6 bases). The end of the DNA fits TRBJ1-2 better, so the J call may be wrong. CDR3 size: 14 residues. From germline, CDR1 is MNHEY and CDR2 SVGEGT. DNA of the CDR3: TGTGCCAGCAGTCGGACAGCCTACCCCTATGGCTACACCTCC. Protein: CASSRTAYPYGYTS.

The chain has TRBV18 and TRBJ2-1; 8 bases match TRBD1. With V trimmed by 5 bases and J by 8 bases, 11 bases remained unmatched. The germline V gene encodes CDR1 KGHSH and CDR2 LQKENI. This CDR3 region has 15 residues. The CDR3 sequence: CASSFMGQAVDEQFF. The CDR3 nucleotides read TGTGCCAGCTCATTTATGGGACAGGCCGTCGATGAGCAGTTCTTC.

This clonotype was detected many times. The chain recombines TRBV6-1 with TRBJ1-4; D gene uncertain. This CDR3 spans 15 amino acids. Per germline, CDR1 MNHNS and CDR2 SASEGT. The V end lost 5 bases, the J end lost 8 bases, and 18 bases lay between the germline ends. The CDR3 DNA is TGTGCCAGCAGTTCCCGGGGTGGTCTCGGCGAAAAACTGTTTTTT. Amino acids: CASSSRGGLGEKLFF.

Details on this clonotype: One end of the junction fails to match germline, which may point to a read error. The chain carries TRBV28 and TRBJ2-7; TRBD2 might be the D (5 bases). The CDR3 contains 14 residues. The V gene's germline CDR1 is MDHEN and CDR2 SYDVKM. This CDR3 is CASSREIYTYERYF. CDR3 sequence (DNA): TGTGCCAGCAGCCGGGAAATTTATACCTACGAGCGGTACTTC.

This clonotype was observed a handful of times. Written as DNA, the CDR3 is TGTGCCAGTACTCCCGGTATCGCTGGGAATGAGCAGTTCTTC. It encodes CASTPGIAGNEQFF. The gene calls are TRBV19 and TRBJ2-1; D is uncertain. Germline assignment: CDR1 LNHDA and CDR2 SQIVND (reference sequence). V lost 7 bases, J lost 7 bases, and 17 bases lay in between. The CDR3 is made up of 14 amino acids. Combining the CDR3 with reference TRBV19 and TRBJ2-1 gives the whole variable domain DGGITQSPKYLFRKEGQNVTLSCEQNLNHDAMYWYRQDPGQGLRLIYYSQIVNDFQKGDIAEGYSVSREKKESFPLTVTSAQKNPTAFYLCASTPGIAGNEQFFGPGTRLTVL.

The chain recombines TRBV7-9 with TRBJ2-7; D unclear. The CDR3 has 14 residues. Germline V lookup: CDR1 SEHNR, CDR2 FQNEAQ (reference sequence). The germline V and J ends were trimmed by 5 bases and 2 bases, with 13 bases remaining between them. CDR3 sequence: CASSPNSNPYEQYF. In DNA, the CDR3 is TGTGCCAGCAGCCCCAACAGTAATCCCTACGAGCAGTACTTC.

This clonotype was recorded many times. The rearrangement joins TRBV6-1 to TRBJ1-1, with 7 bases that match TRBD1. V lost 5 bases to trimming and J lost 5 bases; unmatched junction nucleotides: 8. From germline, CDR1 is MNHNS and CDR2 SASEGT. This CDR3 comprises 14 residues. DNA for the CDR3: TGTGCCAGCAGTCCCCCGACAGGGCGGACTGAAGCTTTCTTT. Encoded protein: CASSPPTGRTEAFF.

This clonotype was recorded many times. J is TRBJ2-1 and V is TRBV6-1; TRBD2 is a possible D gene (6 bases). This CDR3 is 13 amino acids long. V was pared by 6 bases and J by 8 bases, with 14 bases between. The germline V gene encodes CDR1 MNHNS and CDR2 SASEGT. CDR3: CASRGLPLHEQFF. The CDR3 DNA follows: TGTGCCAGCAGGGGACTCCCGCTCCATGAGCAGTTCTTC.

This clonotype was detected many times. Here the CDR3 DNA reads TGTGCCAGCAGTTACGATTCGGGGTCCTACAATGAGCAGTTCTTC. It translates to CASSYDSGSYNEQFF. The gene calls are TRBV6-6 and TRBJ2-1; D perhaps matches TRBD2 (5 bases). The CDR3 covers 15 residues. In germline, CDR1 is MNHNY, CDR2 SVGAGI (reference sequence). V was clipped by 2 bases and J by 1 base, with 9 bases between them.

This clonotype appeared many times. The chain uses TRBV4-2 and TRBJ2-7; TRBD1 aligns across 7 bases. V was clipped by 0 bases and J by 0 bases; unmatched bases: 5. Germline V gives CDR1 LGHNA, CDR2 YNFKEQ. There are 16 residues in the CDR3. Here the CDR3 DNA reads TGTGCCAGCAGCCAAGATCCCGGGACAGCCTCCTACGAGCAGTACTTC. The encoded protein is CASSQDPGTASYEQYF.

Remarks on this clonotype: A junction boundary mismatches the germline segment, possibly from a read error. The CDR3 bases are TGTGCCAGCAGTCTCACCGGGACAGGGAACAATGAGCCCCAGCATTTT. Translation gives CASSLTGTGNNEPQHF. The genes are TRBV7-9 and TRBJ1-5; 9 bases map to TRBD1. The CDR3 has 16 residues. Germline CDR1 reads SEHNR; CDR2 reads FQNEAQ (reference sequence).